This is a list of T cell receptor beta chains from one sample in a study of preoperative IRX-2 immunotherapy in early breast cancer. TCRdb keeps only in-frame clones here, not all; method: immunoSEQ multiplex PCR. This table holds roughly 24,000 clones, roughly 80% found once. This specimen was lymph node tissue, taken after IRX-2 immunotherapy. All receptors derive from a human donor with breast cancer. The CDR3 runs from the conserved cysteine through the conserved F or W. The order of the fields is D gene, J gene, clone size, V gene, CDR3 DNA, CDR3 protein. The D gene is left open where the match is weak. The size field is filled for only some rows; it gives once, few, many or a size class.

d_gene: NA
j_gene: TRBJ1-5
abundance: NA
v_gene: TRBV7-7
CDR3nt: TGTGCCAGCAGCTTAGGATATAGCAATCAGCCCCAGCATTTT
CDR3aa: CASSLGYSNQPQHF

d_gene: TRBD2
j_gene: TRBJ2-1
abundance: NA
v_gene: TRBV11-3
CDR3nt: TGTGCCAGCACTAAGGGTGGGACTAGCGGGAGGAATGAGCAGTTCTTC
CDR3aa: CASTKGGTSGRNEQFF

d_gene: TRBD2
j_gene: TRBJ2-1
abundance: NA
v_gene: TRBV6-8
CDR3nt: TGTGCCAGCAGGGATAGCGGGTTCCCCTACAATGAGCAGTTCTTC
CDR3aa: CASRDSGFPYNEQFF

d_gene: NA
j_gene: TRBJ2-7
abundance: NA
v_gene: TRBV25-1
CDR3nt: TGTGCCAGCAGTGAACCAGCAGGCCGTAGCTCCTACGAGCAGTACTTC
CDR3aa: CASSEPAGRSSYEQYF

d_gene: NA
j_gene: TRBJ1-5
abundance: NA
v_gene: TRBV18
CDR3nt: TGTGCCAGCTCACCACCGGGGAGAGCAGTCTTAAGGAATCAGCCCCAGCATTTT
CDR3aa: CASSPPGRAVLRNQPQHF

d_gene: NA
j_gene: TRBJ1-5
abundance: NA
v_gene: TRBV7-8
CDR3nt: TGTGCCAGCAGCTTCGGACAATTGGGTCAGCCCCAGCATTTT
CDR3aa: CASSFGQLGQPQHF

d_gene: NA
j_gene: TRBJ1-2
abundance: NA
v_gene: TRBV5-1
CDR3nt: TGCGCCAGCAGCGAGAAACCGGGCCTCAAAAAAGGCGACTATGGCTACACCTTC
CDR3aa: CASSEKPGLKKGDYGYTF

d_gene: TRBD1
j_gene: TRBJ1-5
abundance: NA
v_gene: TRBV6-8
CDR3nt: TGTGCCAGCAGTACACGGGGACAGGGGGGCAATCAGCCCCAGCATTTT
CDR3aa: CASSTRGQGGNQPQHF

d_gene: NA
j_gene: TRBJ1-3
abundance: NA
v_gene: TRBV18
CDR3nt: TGTGCCAGCTCACTACAGGGATCTGGAAACACCATATATTTT
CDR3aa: CASSLQGSGNTIYF

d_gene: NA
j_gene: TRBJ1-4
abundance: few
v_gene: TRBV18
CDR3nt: TGTGCCAGCTCACCACCCTCAGTGCCGGGTGAAAAACTGTTTTTT
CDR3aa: CASSPPSVPGEKLFF

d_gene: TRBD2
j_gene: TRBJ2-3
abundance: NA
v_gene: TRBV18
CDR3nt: TGTGCCAGCTCACCAAACGCAGCGGGAGTTTCCGGTACGCAGTATTTT
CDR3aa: CASSPNAAGVSGTQYF

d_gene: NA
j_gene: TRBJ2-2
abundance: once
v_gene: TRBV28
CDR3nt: TGTGCCAGCAGTCCGCACGATATTCGGGGTACCGGGGAGCTGTTTTTT
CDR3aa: CASSPHDIRGTGELFF